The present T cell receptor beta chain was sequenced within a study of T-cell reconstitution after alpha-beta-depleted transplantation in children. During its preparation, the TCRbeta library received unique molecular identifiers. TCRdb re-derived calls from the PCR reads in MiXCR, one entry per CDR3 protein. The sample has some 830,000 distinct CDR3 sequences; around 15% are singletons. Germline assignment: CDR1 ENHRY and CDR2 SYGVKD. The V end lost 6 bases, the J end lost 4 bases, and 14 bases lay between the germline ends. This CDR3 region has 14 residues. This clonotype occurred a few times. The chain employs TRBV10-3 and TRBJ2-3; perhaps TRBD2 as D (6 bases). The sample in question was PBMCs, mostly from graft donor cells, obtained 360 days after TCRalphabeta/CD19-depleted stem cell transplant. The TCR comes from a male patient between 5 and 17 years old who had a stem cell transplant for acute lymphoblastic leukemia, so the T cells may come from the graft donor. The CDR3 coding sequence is TGTGCCATCAGCCGTTGGGGGGAACCAGATACGCAGTATTTT. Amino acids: CAISRWGEPDTQYF.